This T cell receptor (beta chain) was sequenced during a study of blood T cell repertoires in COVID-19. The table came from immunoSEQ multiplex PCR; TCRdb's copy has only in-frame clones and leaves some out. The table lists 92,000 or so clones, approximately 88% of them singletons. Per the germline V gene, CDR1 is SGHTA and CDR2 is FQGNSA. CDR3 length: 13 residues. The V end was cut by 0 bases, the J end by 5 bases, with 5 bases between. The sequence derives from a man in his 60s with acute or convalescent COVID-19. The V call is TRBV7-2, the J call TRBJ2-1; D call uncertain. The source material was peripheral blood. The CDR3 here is CASSLAFHNEQFF. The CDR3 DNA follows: TGTGCCAGCAGCTTAGCCTTCCACAATGAGCAGTTCTTC.